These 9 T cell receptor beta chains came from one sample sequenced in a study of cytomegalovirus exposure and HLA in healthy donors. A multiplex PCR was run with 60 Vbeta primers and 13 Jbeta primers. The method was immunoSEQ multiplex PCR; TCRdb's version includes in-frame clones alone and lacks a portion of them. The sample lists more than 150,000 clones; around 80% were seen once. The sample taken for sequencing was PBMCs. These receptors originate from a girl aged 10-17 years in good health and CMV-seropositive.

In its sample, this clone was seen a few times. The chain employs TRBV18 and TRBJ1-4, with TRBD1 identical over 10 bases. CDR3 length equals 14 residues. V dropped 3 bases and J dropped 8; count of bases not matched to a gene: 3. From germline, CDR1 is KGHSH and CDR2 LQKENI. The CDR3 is CASSPGTGDEKLFF. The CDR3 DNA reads TGTGCCAGCTCACCCGGGACAGGGGACGAAAAACTGTTTTTT.

DNA of the CDR3: TGTGCCAGCAGCGTAAGGGTGGCAGGGCTGAATGGCTACACCTTC. Translated, it gives CASSVRVAGLNGYTF. V gene TRBV5-8 combines with J gene TRBJ1-2, with D possibly matching TRBD1 (5 bases). CDR1 is SGHTS, CDR2 YDEGEE, per germline. The CDR3 covers 15 residues. Trimming pared 4 bases from V and 6 bases from J, leaving 19 bases between.

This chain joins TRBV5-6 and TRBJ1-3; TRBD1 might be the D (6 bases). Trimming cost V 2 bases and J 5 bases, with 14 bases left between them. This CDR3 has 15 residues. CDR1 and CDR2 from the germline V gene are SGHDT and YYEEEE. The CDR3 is CASSFRQGFRNTIYF. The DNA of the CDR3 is TGTGCCAGCAGCTTCCGCCAGGGGTTTAGAAACACCATATATTTT.

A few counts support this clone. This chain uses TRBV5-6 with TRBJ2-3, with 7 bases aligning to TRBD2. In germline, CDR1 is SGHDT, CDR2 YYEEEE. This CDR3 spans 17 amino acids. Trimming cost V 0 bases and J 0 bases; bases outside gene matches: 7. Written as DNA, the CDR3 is TGTGCCAGCAGCTTGGGTTTCCTAGCGGCTAGCACAGATACGCAGTATTTT. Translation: CASSLGFLAASTDTQYF.

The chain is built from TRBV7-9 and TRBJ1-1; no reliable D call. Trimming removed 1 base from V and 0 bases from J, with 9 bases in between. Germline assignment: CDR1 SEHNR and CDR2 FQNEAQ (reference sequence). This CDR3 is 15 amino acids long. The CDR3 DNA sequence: TGTGCCAGCAGCTTAGTGAGGATGATGAACACTGAAGCTTTCTTT. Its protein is CASSLVRMMNTEAFF.

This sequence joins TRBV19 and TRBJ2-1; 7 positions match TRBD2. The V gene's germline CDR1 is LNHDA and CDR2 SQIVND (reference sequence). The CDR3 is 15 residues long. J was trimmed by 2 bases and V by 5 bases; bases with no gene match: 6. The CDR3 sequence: CASSWAGATYNEQFF. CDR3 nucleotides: TGTGCCAGTAGTTGGGCGGGAGCTACCTACAATGAGCAGTTCTTC.

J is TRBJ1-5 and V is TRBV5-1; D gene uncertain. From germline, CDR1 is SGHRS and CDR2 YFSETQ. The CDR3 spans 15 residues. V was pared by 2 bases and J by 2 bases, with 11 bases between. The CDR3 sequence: CASSFSGDGNQPQHF. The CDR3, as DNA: TGCGCCAGCAGCTTCTCCGGGGATGGCAATCAGCCCCAGCATTTT.

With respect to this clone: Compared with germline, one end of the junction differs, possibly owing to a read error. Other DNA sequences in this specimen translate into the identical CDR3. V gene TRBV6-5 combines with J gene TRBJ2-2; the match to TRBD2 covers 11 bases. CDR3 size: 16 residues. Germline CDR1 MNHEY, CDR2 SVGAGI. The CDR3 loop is CASSYALAGVAGELFF. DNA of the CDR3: TGTGCCAGCAGTTACGCACTAGCGGGAGTAGCCGGGGAACTGTTTTTT.

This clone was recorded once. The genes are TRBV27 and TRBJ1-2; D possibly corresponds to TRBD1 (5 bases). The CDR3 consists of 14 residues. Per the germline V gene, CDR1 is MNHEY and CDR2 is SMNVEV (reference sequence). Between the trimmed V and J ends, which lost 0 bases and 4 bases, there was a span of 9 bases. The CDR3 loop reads CASSLSPQGYGYTF. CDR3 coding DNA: TGTGCCAGCAGTTTATCACCGCAGGGCTATGGCTACACCTTC.